Following are 27 T cell receptor beta chains from one sample sequenced in a study of T cells after yellow fever vaccination. TCRdb used MiXCR to reprocess the 5' RACE reads, holding one entry per CDR3 protein. The sample includes approximately 120,000 distinct CDR3 sequences, roughly 15% of them seen just once. Sequenced here: CD8+ T cells sorted from PBMCs, sampled 5 days after the yellow fever booster vaccination. These receptors were taken from a man aged 18-30 years who received the YFV17D yellow fever vaccine.

The sample holds a few counts of this clonotype. One end of the junction does not line up with germline, which may come from a read error. The rearrangement links TRBV7-7 to TRBJ2-1; possibly TRBD1 for D (5 bases). Germline V gene data show CDR1 as SSHAT and CDR2 as FNYEAQ (reference sequence). The CDR3 is made up of 13 amino acids. CDR3 bases: TGTGCTAGCAGCTTTAGTGGGGCCGGTGAGCAGTTCTTC. Protein product: CASSFSGAGEQFF.

There are a few counts of this clonotype. CDR3 amino acids: CASSFVKAFF. For the CDR3, the DNA is TGTGCCAGCAGCTTTGTTAAAGCTTTCTTT. V gene TRBV12-1 combines with J gene TRBJ1-1. TRBV12-1 is a pseudogene locus. This CDR3 is 10 amino acids long.

This clonotype was observed a handful of times. The chain couples TRBV12-3 or TRBV12-4 to TRBJ1-1; TRBD1 might be the D (5 bases). This CDR3 region has 14 residues. V was shortened by 4 bases and J by 4 bases, with 13 bases between the two germline ends. CDR3 bases: TGTGCCAGCAGTTCGCAGGGTGTAATCACTGAAGCTTTCTTT. Its translation is CASSSQGVITEAFF.

The rearrangement uses TRBV29-1 and TRBJ1-1; perhaps TRBD1 as D (5 bases). V lost 3 bases, J lost 2 bases, and 16 bases lay in between. The CDR3 runs 15 residues. Germline CDR1 is SQVTM and CDR2 is ANQGSEA. The CDR3 loop reads CSVDATGGGNTEAFF. The CDR3, as DNA: TGCAGCGTTGACGCTACCGGGGGGGGTAACACTGAAGCTTTCTTT.

This clonotype came up many times. The J gene is TRBJ2-7, the V gene TRBV5-1; the D gene is possibly TRBD2 (5 bases). This CDR3 is 11 amino acids long. Trimming stripped 2 bases from V and 6 bases from J, with 6 bases between. Germline CDR1 SGHRS, CDR2 YFSETQ. The CDR3 sequence is CASSLSGEQYF. The CDR3 DNA sequence: TGCGCCAGCAGCTTAAGCGGCGAGCAGTACTTC.

The V call is TRBV6-5, the J call TRBJ1-2, with no clear D. CDR1 is MNHEY and CDR2 is SVGAGI in the germline V gene. The CDR3 consists of 16 residues. V shed 0 bases and J shed 2 bases, with 13 bases lying between them. The CDR3 nucleotides are TGTGCCAGCAGTTACTCGTTTCAAGGCGGGAACTATGGCTACACCTTC. Amino acid sequence: CASSYSFQGGNYGYTF.

The chain has TRBV5-5 and TRBJ2-1; 10 bases agree with TRBD2. The CDR3 is made up of 17 amino acids. Germline lookup yields CDR1 SGHKS and CDR2 YYEKEE (reference sequence). The ends lost 4 bases at V and 4 bases at J; junction bases unmatched: 11. CDR3 sequence reads: CASSPEVVAGGYNEQFF. The CDR3 DNA reads as TGTGCCAGCAGCCCTGAGGTGGTAGCGGGGGGATACAATGAGCAGTTCTTC.

This clonotype was recorded a few times. The chain uses TRBV7-2 and TRBJ1-4, with 7 bases that match TRBD1. Per the germline V gene, CDR1 is SGHTA and CDR2 is FQGNSA. V was pared by 8 bases and J by 0 bases, with 9 bases of the junction left unmatched. The CDR3 is 16 amino acids. CDR3 loop: CASRRGGPATNEKLFF. CDR3 nucleotides: TGTGCCAGCCGCAGGGGGGGACCTGCAACTAATGAAAAACTGTTTTTT.

A few counts support this clonotype. The rearrangement joins TRBV7-9 to TRBJ1-2; unclear D gene. The ends were cut back, 1 base at V and 2 bases at J, with 11 bases in the middle. The CDR3 spans 15 residues. Germline V lookup: CDR1 SEHNR, CDR2 FQNEAQ (reference sequence). DNA of the CDR3: TGTGCCAGCAGCTTAGGGGAGTACCCGAACTATGGCTACACCTTC. It yields the protein CASSLGEYPNYGYTF.

The V call is TRBV7-2, the J call TRBJ2-7, with 11 bases aligning to TRBD1. The CDR3 runs 15 residues. V gave up 3 bases and J gave up 6 bases; unmatched junction bases: 7. Germline CDR1 SGHTA, CDR2 FQGNSA. The DNA of the CDR3 is TGTGCCAGCAGCTTCCGCCCGGGACAGGGGGGCGAGCAGTACGTC. Translating gives CASSFRPGQGGEQYV.

The chain combines TRBV4-1 with TRBJ2-7; 9 nucleotides agree with TRBD1. Per germline, CDR1 MGHRA and CDR2 YSYEKL. The CDR3 spans 17 residues. V lost 4 bases to trimming and J lost 6 bases; unmatched junction nucleotides: 16. The CDR3 region has the DNA TGCGCCAGCAGCCGTATACACCTACACACAGGGGGCGGCGAGCAGTACTTC. Translating it yields CASSRIHLHTGGGEQYF.

The chain recombines TRBV29-1 with TRBJ1-5; D gene uncertain. V dropped 4 bases and J dropped 10 bases, with 5 bases sitting between them. Looked up from germline, CDR1 is SQVTM and CDR2 is ANQGSEA. The CDR3 sequence is 9 residues long. The CDR3 sequence is CSVVTPQHF. DNA of the CDR3: TGCAGCGTTGTGACTCCCCAGCATTTT.

The chain links TRBV12-3 or TRBV12-4 to TRBJ2-3, with 11 bases fitting TRBD2. Unmatched junction bases numbered 10, after V lost 8 bases and J lost 3 bases. This CDR3 has 16 residues. CDR3 nucleotides: TGTGCCAGCCGACCCCAGACTAGCGGGGTTACAGATACGCAGTATTTT. Encoded protein: CASRPQTSGVTDTQYF.

This clonotype appeared a few times. V usage is TRBV4-3 and J usage is TRBJ2-3, with 10 bases aligning to TRBD2. Germline CDR1 reads LGHNA; CDR2 reads YSLEER. The CDR3 runs to 16 residues. After removal of 1 base from V and 4 bases from J, the junction contained 5 bases not matched to a gene. The CDR3 loop reads CASSQVSGGASDTQYF. The CDR3 bases are TGCGCCAGCAGCCAAGTCAGCGGGGGGGCCTCAGATACGCAGTATTTT.

The rearrangement links TRBV6-5 to TRBJ1-5; D is uncertain. Per the germline V gene, CDR1 is MNHEY and CDR2 is SVGAGI. V was cut by 0 bases and J by 8 bases, with 8 bases left in between. This CDR3 has 13 residues. The CDR3 spells CASSYSRVEPQHF. CDR3 DNA: TGTGCCAGCAGTTACTCGAGGGTGGAGCCCCAGCATTTT.

This clonotype was recorded a few times. The chain carries TRBV29-1 and TRBJ2-1; TRBD2 agrees at 12 bases. The V segment lost 3 bases and the J segment 15 bases; nucleotides outside the gene matches: 12. CDR3 length: 14 amino acids. The germline gives CDR1 SQVTM, CDR2 ANQGSEA. CDR3 bases: TGCAGCGTTGATTGGCTAGCGGGGGGGCCTTCTATGTTCTTC. The encoded protein is CSVDWLAGGPSMFF.

The V gene is TRBV11-2, the J gene TRBJ2-5, with unresolved D. This CDR3 region has 16 residues. V was clipped by 7 bases and J by 5 bases, with 23 bases between them. Germline V gene data show CDR1 as SGHAT and CDR2 as FQNNGV. CDR3 nucleotides: TGTGCCAGCATCCCTCCGCAGCCCTCGGAAGGGGAGACCCAGTACTTC. Protein: CASIPPQPSEGETQYF.

The chain couples TRBV13 to TRBJ2-3; D gene ambiguous. The germline V gene encodes CDR1 PRHDT and CDR2 FYEKMQ (reference sequence). This CDR3 is built from 15 residues. Trimming took 1 base from V and 2 from J, leaving 10 bases between them. CDR3 protein: CASSLEAENTDTQYF. The CDR3 DNA follows: TGTGCCAGCAGCTTAGAGGCAGAAAACACAGATACGCAGTATTTT.

This clonotype was seen a handful of times. This rearrangement joins TRBV29-1 to TRBJ2-5; D remains unclear. Trimming stripped 4 bases from V and 5 bases from J, with 11 bases between. CDR1 is SQVTM, CDR2 ANQGSEA, per germline. The CDR3 runs 12 residues. The CDR3 loop is CSVVGKAETQYF. As DNA, the CDR3 is TGCAGCGTTGTAGGGAAGGCGGAGACCCAGTACTTC.

This clonotype was detected many times. CDR3 sequence (DNA): TGTGCCAGCAGCCCTCCAGACTACGAGCAGTACTTC. Protein sequence: CASSPPDYEQYF. The rearrangement links TRBV7-9 to TRBJ2-7; D not resolved. V dropped 5 bases and J dropped 3 bases, with 8 bases sitting between them. Germline-derived CDR1 and CDR2 are SEHNR and FQNEAQ (reference sequence). CDR3 length: 12 amino acids.

This clonotype was counted between two and nine times. The chain recombines TRBV27 with TRBJ2-7; possible D gene TRBD1, 5 bases. Germline loops: CDR1 MNHEY, CDR2 SMNVEV (reference sequence). The CDR3 has 15 amino acids. Trimming removed 2 bases at V and 0 bases at J, with 11 bases between. The CDR3 region is CASSLKDTFSYEQYF. The CDR3 DNA reads TGTGCCAGCAGTTTAAAGGACACCTTCTCCTACGAGCAGTACTTC.

This clonotype was detected only a few times. The rearrangement joins TRBV4-3 to TRBJ1-2, with 7 bases lining up with TRBD1. This CDR3 region has 14 residues. Germline V gene lookup returns CDR1 LGHNA and CDR2 YSLEER. The V and J ends lost 6 bases and 0 bases, in that order; junction bases with no gene match: 4. The CDR3 sequence is CASSHRGANYGYTF. The CDR3 nucleotides are TGCGCCAGCAGTCACAGGGGAGCTAACTATGGCTACACCTTC.

This clonotype was counted at least ten times. This chain joins TRBV7-2 and TRBJ1-5; 9 bases align to TRBD1. From germline, CDR1 is SGHTA and CDR2 FQGNSA. The CDR3 runs to 14 residues. Unmatched junction bases numbered 3, after V lost 5 bases and J lost 4 bases. The CDR3 nucleotides are TGTGCCAGCAGCCCCGGGACAGGGAATCAGCCCCAGCATTTT. It yields the protein CASSPGTGNQPQHF.

The rearrangement uses TRBV15 and TRBJ2-6; D unresolved. CDR3 length: 16 amino acids. Germline V CDR1 and CDR2: LNHNV, YYDKDF (reference sequence). Deletions cut 0 bases from V and 2 bases from J, with 8 bases between. The CDR3: CATSRDQPAGANVLTF. The DNA of the CDR3 is TGTGCCACCAGCAGAGATCAACCGGCTGGGGCCAACGTCCTGACTTTC. The entire variable domain, with the rest obtained from reference TRBV15 and TRBJ2-6, is as follows: DAMVIQNPRYQVTQFGKPVTLSCSQTLNHNVMYWYQQKSSQAPKLLFHYYDKDFNNEADTPDNFQSRRPNTSFCFLDIRSPGLGDTAMYLCATSRDQPAGANVLTFGAGSRLTVL.

Only a few counts were recorded for this clonotype. The chain joins TRBV29-1 to TRBJ2-1, with a weak D call TRBD2 (5 bases). This CDR3 spans 15 amino acids. Trimming took 6 bases from V and 4 from J, leaving 19 bases between them. Germline V gene lookup returns CDR1 SQVTM and CDR2 ANQGSEA. DNA of the CDR3: TGCAGCGTCGAGGGAGTACCCTATGGATACAATGAGCAGTTCTTC. Translated, it gives CSVEGVPYGYNEQFF.

The chain combines TRBV4-1 with TRBJ2-7, with D uncertain. Germline V gene lookup returns CDR1 MGHRA and CDR2 YSYEKL. V lost 0 bases and J 5 bases, leaving 11 bases between the germline ends. The CDR3 contains 14 residues. The CDR3 DNA reads TGCGCCAGCAGCCAAGATTTTCCGCTAGACGAGCAGTACTTC. Translation gives CASSQDFPLDEQYF.

In this sample, this clonotype turned up a few times. V and J are TRBV25-1 and TRBJ2-1; possible D gene TRBD1, 6 bases. Germline CDR1 and CDR2: MGHDK and SYGVNS. This CDR3 has 17 amino acids. V was clipped by 4 bases and J by 4 bases, with 20 bases between them. The CDR3 bases are TGTGCCAGCAGTGCACCCCTGGCAGGGGTAGGTTACAATGAGCAGTTCTTC. Its translation is CASSAPLAGVGYNEQFF.